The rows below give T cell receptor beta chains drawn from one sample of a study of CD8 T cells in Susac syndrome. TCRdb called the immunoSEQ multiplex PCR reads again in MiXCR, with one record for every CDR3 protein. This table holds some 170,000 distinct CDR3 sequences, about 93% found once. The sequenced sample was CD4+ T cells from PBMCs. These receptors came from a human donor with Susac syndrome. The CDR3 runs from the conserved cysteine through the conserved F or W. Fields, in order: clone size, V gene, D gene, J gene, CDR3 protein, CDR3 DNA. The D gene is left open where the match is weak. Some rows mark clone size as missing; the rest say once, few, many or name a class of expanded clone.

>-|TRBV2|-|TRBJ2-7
CASSAPGTDYEQYF
TGTGCCAGCAGCGCTCCAGGGACGGACTACGAGCAGTACTTC
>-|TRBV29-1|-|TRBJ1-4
CSVRGRVTESEKLFF
TGCAGCGTTAGGGGACGGGTTACCGAGAGCGAAAAACTGTTTTTT
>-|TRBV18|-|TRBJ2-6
CASSPPSSGANVLTF
TGTGCCAGCTCACCGCCGTCCTCTGGGGCCAACGTCCTGACTTTC
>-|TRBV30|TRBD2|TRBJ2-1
CAWSARLAGVSEQFF
TGTGCCTGGAGTGCGCGTCTAGCGGGAGTGTCAGAGCAGTTCTTC
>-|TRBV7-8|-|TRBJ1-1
CASSPTTGNTEAFF
TGTGCCAGCAGCCCTACGACAGGGAACACTGAAGCTTTCTTT
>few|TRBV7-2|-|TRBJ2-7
CASSLGQRTYEQYF
TGTGCCAGCAGCTTAGGACAGAGAACCTACGAGCAGTACTTC
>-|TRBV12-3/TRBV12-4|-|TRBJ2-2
CASSLGYAGELFF
TGTGCCAGCAGTTTGGGTTACGCCGGGGAGCTGTTTTTT
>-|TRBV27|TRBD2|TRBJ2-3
CASSLSAGVVGDTQYF
TGTGCCAGCAGTTTATCGGCGGGAGTCGTCGGAGATACGCAGTATTTT
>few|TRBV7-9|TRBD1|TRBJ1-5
CASSQTGGNQPQHF
TGTGCCAGTAGCCAGACAGGGGGCAATCAGCCCCAGCATTTT
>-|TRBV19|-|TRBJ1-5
CASSIETGNQPQHF
TGTGCCAGTAGTATAGAAACAGGCAATCAGCCCCAGCATTTT
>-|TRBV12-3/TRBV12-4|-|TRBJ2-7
CASSLSGGFDEQYF
TGTGCCAGCAGTTTAAGTGGGGGATTCGACGAGCAGTACTTC
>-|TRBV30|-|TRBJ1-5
CAWSRGYSNQPQHF
TGTGCCTGGAGTAGGGGTTATAGCAATCAGCCCCAGCATTTT
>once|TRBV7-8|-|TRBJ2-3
CASSSRGGSDTQYF
TGTGCCAGCAGCTCCCGAGGCGGGTCAGATACGCAGTATTTT
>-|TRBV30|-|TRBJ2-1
CAWDRGLSYNEQFF
TGTGCCTGGGACCGGGGGCTTTCCTACAATGAGCAGTTCTTC
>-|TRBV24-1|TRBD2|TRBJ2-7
CATSEKGLAGNEQYF
TGTGCCACCAGTGAGAAGGGACTAGCGGGAAACGAGCAGTACTTC
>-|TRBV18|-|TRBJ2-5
CASSPRGQETQYF
TGTGCCAGCTCACCACGGGGACAAGAGACCCAGTACTTC
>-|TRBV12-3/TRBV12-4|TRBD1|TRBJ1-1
CASSLGQDAFF
TGTGCCAGCAGTTTGGGACAGGACGCTTTCTTT
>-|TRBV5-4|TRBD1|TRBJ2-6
CASTHPGTGIPGANVLTF
TGTGCCAGCACCCATCCCGGGACAGGGATCCCTGGGGCCAACGTCCTGACTTTC
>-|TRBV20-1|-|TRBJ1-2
CSARDLQFPQGYNYGYTF
TGCAGTGCTAGAGATCTCCAATTCCCACAGGGATATAACTATGGCTACACCTTC
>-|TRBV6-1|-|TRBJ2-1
CASSFGSGSYNEQFF
TGTGCCAGCAGTTTCGGGTCGGGATCCTACAATGAGCAGTTCTTC
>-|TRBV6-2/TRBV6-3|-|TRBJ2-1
CASSYGGATSYNEQFF
TGTGCCAGCAGTTACGGGGGGGCCACCTCCTACAATGAGCAGTTCTTC
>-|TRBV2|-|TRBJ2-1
CASSGSTGSNEQFF
TGTGCCAGCAGTGGCTCGACAGGATCCAATGAGCAGTTCTTC
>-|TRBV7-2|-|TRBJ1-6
CASSARTGFRSNSPLHF
TGTGCCAGCAGCGCCCGAACTGGTTTCAGGAGCAATTCACCCCTCCACTTT
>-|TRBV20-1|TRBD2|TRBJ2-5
CSASRPSGGEETQYF
TGCAGTGCTAGCCGCCCTAGCGGGGGGGAAGAGACCCAGTACTTC
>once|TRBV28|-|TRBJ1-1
CASSFRRNTEAFF
TGTGCCAGCAGTTTCCGGAGGAACACTGAAGCTTTCTTT
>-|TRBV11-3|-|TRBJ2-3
CASSPGTRSTDTQYF
TGTGCCAGCAGCCCCGGGACCCGAAGCACAGATACGCAGTATTTT
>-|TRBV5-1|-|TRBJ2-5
CASSLGIHVQETQYF
TGCGCCAGCAGCTTAGGAATACACGTCCAAGAGACCCAGTACTTC
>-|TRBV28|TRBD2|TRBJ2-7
CASSPGGLAGYHEQYF
TGTGCCAGCAGTCCCGGCGGACTAGCGGGGTACCACGAGCAGTACTTC
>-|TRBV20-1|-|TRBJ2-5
CSALGVGIQETQYF
TGCAGTGCTCTTGGGGTGGGTATACAAGAGACCCAGTACTTC
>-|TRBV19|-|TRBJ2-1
CASSSGMASYNEQFF
TGTGCCAGTAGCTCCGGGATGGCGTCCTACAATGAGCAGTTCTTC
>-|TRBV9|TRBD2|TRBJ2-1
CASSVEGTSINEQFF
TGTGCCAGCAGCGTAGAAGGGACTAGCATAAATGAGCAGTTCTTC
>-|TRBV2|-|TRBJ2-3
CASSSHGTDTQYF
TGTGCCAGCAGTTCACACGGGACAGATACGCAGTATTTT
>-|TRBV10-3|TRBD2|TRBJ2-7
CAISDRVGGGEQYF
TGTGCCATCAGTGATCGAGTAGGCGGGGGGGAGCAGTACTTC
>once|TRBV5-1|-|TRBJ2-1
CASSLLDGSHDEQFF
TGCGCCAGCAGCTTGCTGGACGGGAGTCACGATGAGCAGTTCTTC
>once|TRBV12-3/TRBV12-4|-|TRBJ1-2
CASSTASYGYTF
TGTGCCAGCAGTACAGCCAGCTATGGCTACACCTTC
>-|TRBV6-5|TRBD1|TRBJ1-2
CASSNTGAGNYGYTF
TGTGCCAGCAGTAACACAGGGGCTGGTAACTATGGCTACACCTTC
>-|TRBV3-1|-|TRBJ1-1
CASSQGPPAFF
TGTGCCAGCAGCCAAGGCCCCCCAGCTTTCTTT
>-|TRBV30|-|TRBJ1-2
CAWSPPPAGYYGYTF
TGTGCCTGGAGTCCTCCTCCTGCGGGGTACTATGGCTACACCTTC
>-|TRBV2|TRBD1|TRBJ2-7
CASSSFRDRGHEQYF
TGTGCCAGCAGTTCATTCCGGGACAGGGGCCACGAGCAGTACTTC
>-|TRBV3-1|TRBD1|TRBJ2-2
CASSTGGYTGELFF
TGTGCCAGCAGCACAGGGGGTTACACCGGGGAGCTGTTTTTT
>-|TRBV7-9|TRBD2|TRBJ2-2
CASSLYRRGLAVNTGELFF
TGTGCCAGCAGCTTATATCGAAGGGGACTAGCGGTTAACACCGGGGAGCTGTTTTTT
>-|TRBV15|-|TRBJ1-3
CATSRSSGNTIYF
TGTGCCACCAGCAGAAGTTCTGGAAACACCATATATTTT
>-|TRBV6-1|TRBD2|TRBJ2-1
CASRGASGTVGHNEQFF
TGTGCCAGCAGGGGCGCTAGCGGGACTGTTGGGCACAATGAGCAGTTCTTC
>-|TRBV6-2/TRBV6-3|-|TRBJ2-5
CASSYSGGVRETQYF
TGTGCCAGCAGTTACTCGGGGGGAGTCCGAGAGACCCAGTACTTC
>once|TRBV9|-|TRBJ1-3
CASSVADSSGNTIYF
TGTGCCAGCAGCGTAGCCGACAGCTCTGGAAACACCATATATTTT
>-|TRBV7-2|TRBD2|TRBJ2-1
CASSLGPAGVGNEQFF
TGTGCCAGCAGCTTAGGCCCAGCGGGAGTCGGCAATGAGCAGTTCTTC
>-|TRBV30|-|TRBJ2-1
CAWGRGYNEQFF
TGTGCCTGGGGGAGGGGGTACAATGAGCAGTTCTTC
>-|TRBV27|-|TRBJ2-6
CASSLPGAGANVLTF
TGTGCCAGCAGTTTACCGGGGGCCGGGGCCAACGTCCTGACTTTC
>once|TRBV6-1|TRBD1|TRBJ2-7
CASSAPGTGGAGSYEQYF
TGTGCCAGCAGTGCCCCCGGGACAGGGGGCGCAGGGTCCTACGAGCAGTACTTC
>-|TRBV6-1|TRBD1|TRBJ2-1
CASRRYGTGPYNEQFF
TGTGCCAGCAGACGGTACGGGACAGGGCCCTACAATGAGCAGTTCTTC
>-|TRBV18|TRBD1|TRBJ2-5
CASSPPRQGQETQYF
TGTGCCAGCTCACCACCCCGACAGGGCCAAGAGACCCAGTACTTC
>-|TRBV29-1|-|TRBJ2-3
CSVEERSTDTQYF
TGCAGCGTTGAAGAGAGGAGCACAGATACGCAGTATTTT
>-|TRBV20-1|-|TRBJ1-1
CSARGWESTEAFF
TGCAGTGCTAGAGGATGGGAGAGCACTGAAGCTTTCTTT
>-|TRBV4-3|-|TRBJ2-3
CASSQAESTDTQYF
TGCGCCAGCAGCCAAGCAGAAAGCACAGATACGCAGTATTTT